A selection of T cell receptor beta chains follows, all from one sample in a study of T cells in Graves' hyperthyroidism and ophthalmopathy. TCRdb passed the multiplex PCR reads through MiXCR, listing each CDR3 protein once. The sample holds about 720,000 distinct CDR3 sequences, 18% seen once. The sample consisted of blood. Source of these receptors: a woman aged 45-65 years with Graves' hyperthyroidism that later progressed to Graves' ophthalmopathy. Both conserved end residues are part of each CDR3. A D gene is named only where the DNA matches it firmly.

CDR3 protein: CASSLEGQGIGELFF
D gene: TRBD1
V gene: TRBV5-1
J gene: TRBJ2-2
CDR3 length: 15

CDR3 protein: CASSYSGQSTDTQYF
D gene: TRBD1
V gene: TRBV7-9
J gene: TRBJ2-3
CDR3 length: 15

CDR3 protein: CASSATTLAGELFF
D gene: -
V gene: TRBV9
J gene: TRBJ2-2
CDR3 length: 14

CDR3 protein: CATSSRDPPYEQYF
D gene: -
V gene: TRBV15
J gene: TRBJ2-7
CDR3 length: 14

CDR3 protein: CASSFPGGLNTEAFF
D gene: -
V gene: TRBV7-6
J gene: TRBJ1-1
CDR3 length: 15

CDR3 protein: CASRSTGLPEAFF
D gene: -
V gene: TRBV7-9
J gene: TRBJ1-1
CDR3 length: 13

CDR3 protein: CASSPSGAGGDEKLFF
D gene: TRBD1
V gene: TRBV18
J gene: TRBJ1-4
CDR3 length: 16

CDR3 protein: CASSVGRKGGYTF
D gene: -
V gene: TRBV5-6
J gene: TRBJ1-2
CDR3 length: 13

CDR3 protein: CATSRDKTGGRGANVLTF
D gene: TRBD1
V gene: TRBV15
J gene: TRBJ2-6
CDR3 length: 18

CDR3 protein: CAWSVLPSSNTEAFF
D gene: -
V gene: TRBV30
J gene: TRBJ1-1
CDR3 length: 15

CDR3 protein: CASSPWGGLAARETQYF
D gene: -
V gene: TRBV4-2
J gene: TRBJ2-5
CDR3 length: 17

CDR3 protein: CASSPRRDVYTF
D gene: -
V gene: TRBV12-3/TRBV12-4
J gene: TRBJ1-2
CDR3 length: 12

CDR3 protein: CASTRGDDTGELFF
D gene: -
V gene: TRBV6-1
J gene: TRBJ2-2
CDR3 length: 14